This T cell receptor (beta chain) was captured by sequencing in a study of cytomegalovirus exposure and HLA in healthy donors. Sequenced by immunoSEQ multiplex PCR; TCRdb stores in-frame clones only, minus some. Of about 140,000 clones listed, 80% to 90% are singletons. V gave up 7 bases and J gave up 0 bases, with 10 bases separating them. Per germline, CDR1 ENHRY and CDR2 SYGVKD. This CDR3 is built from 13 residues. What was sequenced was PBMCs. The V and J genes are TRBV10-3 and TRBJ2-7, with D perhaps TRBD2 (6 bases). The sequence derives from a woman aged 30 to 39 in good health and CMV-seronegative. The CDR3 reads CAITSGFSYEQYF. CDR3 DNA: TGTGCCATCACCAGCGGGTTCTCCTACGAGCAGTACTTC.